Listed below are T cell receptor beta chains from one sample, sequenced in a study of blood T cell repertoires in COVID-19. Some clones are missing from TCRdb's copy, which holds only in-frame ones; the method was immunoSEQ multiplex PCR. The sample holds about 300,000 clones; about 87% are singletons and the top ten take 1% to 1.5%. Sequenced sample: peripheral blood. The receptors here all came from a man in his 70s with acute or convalescent COVID-19. The CDR3 runs from the conserved cysteine through the conserved F or W. A D gene is named only where the DNA matches it firmly. Clone size, where shown, is once, few, many, or a class for clones that have expanded.

clone_size: NA; d_call: TRBD2; v_call: TRBV5-1; j_call: TRBJ2-7; cdr3_aa: CASSTSAPRDEQYF; cdr3_nt: TGCGCCAGCAGCACTAGCGCGCCGCGGGACGAGCAGTACTTC
clone_size: NA; d_call: TRBD1; v_call: TRBV19; j_call: TRBJ2-5; cdr3_aa: CASGSGTGRGETQYF; cdr3_nt: TGTGCCAGTGGGTCCGGGACAGGGCGTGGAGAGACCCAGTACTTC
clone_size: NA; d_call: TRBD2; v_call: TRBV30; j_call: TRBJ2-3; cdr3_aa: CAWRPAGGTVSSTQYF; cdr3_nt: TGTGCCTGGAGACCCGCGGGGGGTACCGTGTCATCTACGCAGTATTTT
clone_size: NA; d_call: NA; v_call: TRBV3-1/TRBV3-2; j_call: TRBJ2-5; cdr3_aa: CASNLARGGGQETQYF; cdr3_nt: TGTGCCAGCAACCTCGCTAGGGGAGGAGGACAAGAGACCCAGTACTTC
clone_size: NA; d_call: TRBD2; v_call: TRBV3-1/TRBV3-2; j_call: TRBJ2-7; cdr3_aa: CASSQDWASGRTSYEQYF; cdr3_nt: TGTGCCAGCAGCCAAGATTGGGCTAGCGGGAGAACCTCCTACGAGCAGTACTTC
clone_size: few; d_call: NA; v_call: TRBV19; j_call: TRBJ1-6; cdr3_aa: CASSKGSSYNSPLHF; cdr3_nt: TGTGCCAGTAGTAAAGGGAGCTCCTATAATTCACCCCTCCACTTT
clone_size: NA; d_call: TRBD2; v_call: TRBV3-1/TRBV3-2; j_call: TRBJ2-1; cdr3_aa: CASSQGAGGSYNEQFF; cdr3_nt: TGTGCCAGCAGCCAAGGAGCGGGAGGCTCCTACAATGAGCAGTTCTTC
clone_size: NA; d_call: NA; v_call: TRBV10-3; j_call: TRBJ2-1; cdr3_aa: CAISDTGYNEQFF; cdr3_nt: TGTGCCATCAGTGACACGGGTTACAATGAGCAGTTCTTC
clone_size: NA; d_call: NA; v_call: TRBV6-5; j_call: TRBJ1-6; cdr3_aa: CASRDSDSPLHF; cdr3_nt: TGTGCCAGCAGGGACAGTGATTCACCCCTCCACTTT
clone_size: NA; d_call: TRBD2; v_call: TRBV9; j_call: TRBJ2-1; cdr3_aa: CASSVEGTSGNEQFF; cdr3_nt: TGTGCCAGCAGCGTAGAGGGGACTAGCGGCAATGAGCAGTTCTTC
clone_size: NA; d_call: TRBD2; v_call: TRBV7-2; j_call: TRBJ2-1; cdr3_aa: CASSQVGGGLEQFF; cdr3_nt: TGTGCCAGCAGCCAAGTGGGGGGGGGTTTGGAGCAGTTCTTC
clone_size: NA; d_call: NA; v_call: TRBV5-4; j_call: TRBJ1-3; cdr3_aa: CASSLGGAGNTIYF; cdr3_nt: TGTGCCAGCAGCTTGGGCGGGGCTGGAAACACCATATATTTT
clone_size: NA; d_call: TRBD1; v_call: TRBV7-9; j_call: TRBJ2-1; cdr3_aa: CASSLAPGTGDNEQFF; cdr3_nt: TGTGCCAGCAGCTTAGCGCCGGGGACAGGGGATAATGAGCAGTTCTTC
clone_size: few; d_call: NA; v_call: TRBV11-2; j_call: TRBJ2-7; cdr3_aa: CASSLAGGVSYEQYF; cdr3_nt: TGTGCCAGCAGCTTAGCCGGAGGAGTCTCCTACGAGCAGTACTTC
clone_size: NA; d_call: NA; v_call: TRBV2; j_call: TRBJ2-3; cdr3_aa: CASSPDYTDTQYF; cdr3_nt: TGTGCCAGCAGTCCGGACTACACAGATACGCAGTATTTT
clone_size: NA; d_call: TRBD2; v_call: TRBV5-5; j_call: TRBJ2-1; cdr3_aa: CASSSRLAGTGYNEQFF; cdr3_nt: TGTGCCAGCAGCTCGCGACTAGCGGGAACAGGATACAATGAGCAGTTCTTC
clone_size: NA; d_call: NA; v_call: TRBV4-1; j_call: TRBJ1-2; cdr3_aa: CASSQDPGFGYTF; cdr3_nt: TGCGCCAGCAGCCAAGACCCAGGCTTTGGCTACACCTTC
clone_size: once; d_call: TRBD2; v_call: TRBV10-3; j_call: TRBJ2-7; cdr3_aa: CAISGTSVYEQYF; cdr3_nt: TGTGCCATCAGTGGGACTAGCGTCTACGAGCAGTACTTC
clone_size: NA; d_call: TRBD2; v_call: TRBV30; j_call: TRBJ2-7; cdr3_aa: CACYGTSGAYSYEQYF; cdr3_nt: TGTGCCTGCTACGGGACTAGCGGGGCCTACTCCTACGAGCAGTACTTC
clone_size: few; d_call: TRBD2; v_call: TRBV9; j_call: TRBJ2-3; cdr3_aa: CASSATSGSGQGTDTQYF; cdr3_nt: TGTGCCAGCAGCGCGACTAGCGGGTCAGGGCAAGGCACAGATACGCAGTATTTT
clone_size: NA; d_call: TRBD2; v_call: TRBV7-9; j_call: TRBJ2-7; cdr3_aa: CASSLRTSGNYEQYF; cdr3_nt: TGTGCCAGCAGCTTAAGGACTAGCGGGAACTACGAGCAGTACTTC
clone_size: NA; d_call: TRBD2; v_call: TRBV18; j_call: TRBJ2-3; cdr3_aa: CASSPPNAGTSGDTQYF; cdr3_nt: TGTGCCAGCTCACCCCCTAATGCCGGGACTAGTGGAGATACGCAGTATTTT
clone_size: NA; d_call: NA; v_call: TRBV24-1; j_call: TRBJ1-2; cdr3_aa: CATSDTSGFGDGYTF; cdr3_nt: TGTGCCACCAGTGATACTTCAGGGTTCGGAGATGGCTACACCTTC
clone_size: once; d_call: NA; v_call: TRBV7-9; j_call: TRBJ2-7; cdr3_aa: CASSSDDPGEQYF; cdr3_nt: TGTGCCAGCAGCTCGGATGATCCGGGCGAGCAGTACTTC
clone_size: NA; d_call: NA; v_call: TRBV18; j_call: TRBJ2-7; cdr3_aa: CASSPSTSSYEQYF; cdr3_nt: TGTGCCAGCTCACCCTCGACTAGCTCCTACGAGCAGTACTTC
clone_size: once; d_call: TRBD2; v_call: TRBV11-3; j_call: TRBJ2-2; cdr3_aa: CASSLNRGANTGELFF; cdr3_nt: TGTGCCAGCAGCTTAAACCGGGGGGCGAACACCGGGGAGCTGTTTTTT
clone_size: NA; d_call: TRBD2; v_call: TRBV27; j_call: TRBJ2-4; cdr3_aa: CASSLSMRGLLSKNIQYF; cdr3_nt: TGTGCCAGCAGCCTTTCCATGCGGGGGTTATTGTCCAAAAACATTCAGTACTTC
clone_size: NA; d_call: NA; v_call: TRBV5-4; j_call: TRBJ2-3; cdr3_aa: CASSPEGTDTQYF; cdr3_nt: TGTGCCAGCAGTCCAGAGGGCACAGATACGCAGTATTTT